A selection of T cell receptor beta chains follows, all from one sample in a study of prognosis after radiotherapy for stage I lung cancer. TCRdb re-called the multiplex PCR reads through MiXCR, storing one row per CDR3 protein. The repertoire includes about 26,000 distinct CDR3 sequences, about 30% of them detected once, and roughly 35% sits in the top ten. The sequenced sample was PBMCs, obtained before or after stereotactic body radiation therapy (not recorded which). Receptor source: a donor aged 50 or older with non-small cell lung cancer. CDR3s include the opening cysteine and the closing phenylalanine or tryptophan. The order of the fields is J gene, D gene, clone size, V gene, CDR3 protein, CDR3 DNA. A D gene is named only where the DNA matches it firmly. The listing skips clone size in some rows; elsewhere it reads once, few, many or a size class.

J: TRBJ2-7; D: -; size: many; V: TRBV7-2; CDR3: CASSFGAGAGDEQYF; DNA: TGTGCCAGCAGCTTTGGGGCGGGCGCCGGGGACGAGCAGTACTTC
J: TRBJ2-7; D: -; size: -; V: TRBV19; CDR3: CSSTQTSRVQGYEQYF; DNA: TGTTCCAGTACCCAGACATCTCGGGTACAGGGCTACGAGCAGTACTTC
J: TRBJ2-1; D: TRBD2; size: many; V: TRBV19; CDR3: CASSIRGGTSYNEQFF; DNA: TGTGCCAGTAGTATTCGCGGGGGTACCTCCTACAATGAGCAGTTCTTC
J: TRBJ2-7; D: TRBD2; size: many; V: TRBV20-1; CDR3: CSARVTSGSVIYEQYF; DNA: TGCAGTGCTAGAGTGACTAGCGGGAGTGTTATCTACGAGCAGTACTTC
J: TRBJ2-2; D: -; size: many; V: TRBV5-1; CDR3: CASSPSTGLAVTGELFF; DNA: TGCGCCAGCAGCCCTTCCACAGGGTTGGCGGTCACCGGGGAGCTGTTTTTT
J: TRBJ2-1; D: -; size: few; V: TRBV6-1; CDR3: CASSLSGAYNEQFF; DNA: TGTGCCAGCAGTCTCTCAGGGGCATACAATGAGCAGTTCTTC
J: TRBJ2-7; D: TRBD1; size: many; V: TRBV6-1; CDR3: CASTGQGALSYEQYF; DNA: TGTGCCAGCACAGGACAGGGGGCGCTTTCCTACGAGCAGTACTTC
J: TRBJ1-2; D: -; size: many; V: TRBV14; CDR3: CASSLNQRVGYTF; DNA: TGTGCCAGCAGCCTCAACCAGAGGGTTGGCTACACCTTC
J: TRBJ2-7; D: -; size: many; V: TRBV6-1; CDR3: CASSPRAVPPSSYEQYF; DNA: TGTGCCAGCAGCCCACGGGCGGTACCTCCTTCCTCCTACGAGCAGTACTTC
J: TRBJ1-3; D: -; size: many; V: TRBV3-1; CDR3: CASSLRAEGGNTIYF; DNA: TGTGCCAGCAGCCTCCGGGCCGAGGGGGGAAACACCATATATTTT
J: TRBJ2-2; D: -; size: few; V: TRBV2; CDR3: CASGWASGKGGTGELFF; DNA: TGTGCCAGCGGCTGGGCTAGCGGAAAAGGGGGCACCGGGGAGCTGTTTTTT
J: TRBJ2-7; D: -; size: many; V: TRBV5-1; CDR3: CASSLALRGENEQYF; DNA: TGCGCCAGCAGCTTGGCCCTCAGGGGCGAAAACGAGCAGTACTTC
J: TRBJ2-3; D: -; size: many; V: TRBV28; CDR3: CASTGRTDTQYF; DNA: TGTGCCAGTACAGGGCGAACAGATACGCAGTATTTT
J: TRBJ1-1; D: -; size: -; V: TRBV20-1; CDR3: CSARVTTGGTEAFF; DNA: TGCAGTGCTAGAGTAACTACGGGGGGCACTGAAGCTTTCTTT
J: TRBJ2-3; D: TRBD2; size: -; V: TRBV7-6; CDR3: CASSFSGGVVDTQYF; DNA: TGTGCCAGCAGCTTCAGCGGGGGTGTGGTAGATACGCAGTATTTT
J: TRBJ2-7; D: TRBD1; size: many; V: TRBV11-2; CDR3: CASSFTGADEQYF; DNA: TGTGCCAGCAGCTTCACAGGGGCCGACGAGCAGTACTTC
J: TRBJ2-1; D: TRBD2; size: -; V: TRBV6-1; CDR3: CASSTRWGGSGEQFF; DNA: TGTGCCAGCAGTACCCGTTGGGGCGGGAGTGGCGAGCAGTTCTTC
J: TRBJ1-5; D: -; size: many; V: TRBV5-5; CDR3: CASSLGPNQPQHF; DNA: TGTGCCAGCAGCTTGGGGCCCAATCAGCCCCAGCATTTT
J: TRBJ1-6; D: -; size: -; V: TRBV28; CDR3: CASRLETGNYNSPLHF; DNA: TGTGCCAGCAGGCTTGAGACAGGCAACTATAATTCACCCCTCCACTTT
J: TRBJ2-7; D: TRBD1; size: -; V: TRBV6-5; CDR3: CASSYRQGVGDYEHYF; DNA: TGTGCCAGCAGTTACCGACAGGGTGTGGGAGACTACGAGCATTACTTC
J: TRBJ1-5; D: TRBD1; size: many; V: TRBV28; CDR3: CASSSDRVFSESSNQPQHF; DNA: TGTGCCAGCAGTTCGGACAGGGTATTTTCGGAGTCTAGCAATCAGCCCCAGCATTTT
J: TRBJ2-1; D: TRBD2; size: many; V: TRBV5-1; CDR3: CASSLGGLAGPNEQFF; DNA: TGCGCCAGCAGCTTGGGGGGACTAGCGGGACCAAATGAGCAGTTCTTC
J: TRBJ2-2; D: TRBD1; size: many; V: TRBV2; CDR3: CASKPGTGAYTGELFF; DNA: TGTGCCAGCAAACCCGGGACAGGGGCATACACCGGGGAGCTGTTTTTT
J: TRBJ2-2; D: -; size: many; V: TRBV28; CDR3: CASSLSGSTGELFF; DNA: TGTGCCAGCAGTTTAAGTGGTTCTACCGGGGAGCTGTTTTTT
J: TRBJ2-7; D: TRBD2; size: many; V: TRBV20-1; CDR3: CSARDSTSGRNEQYF; DNA: TGCAGTGCTAGAGACTCGACTAGCGGGAGGAACGAGCAGTACTTC
J: TRBJ1-1; D: TRBD1; size: -; V: TRBV6-1; CDR3: CASSPAPDRVNTEAFF; DNA: TGTGCCAGCAGTCCCGCCCCTGACAGGGTTAACACTGAAGCTTTCTTT
J: TRBJ1-2; D: TRBD1; size: many; V: TRBV11-2; CDR3: CASSLDGTGNYYGYTF; DNA: TGTGCCAGCAGCTTAGACGGGACAGGGAACTACTATGGCTACACCTTC
J: TRBJ1-2; D: -; size: -; V: TRBV7-2; CDR3: CASSLGCTDGYTF; DNA: TGTGCCAGCAGCTTAGGGTGTACCGATGGCTACACCTTC
J: TRBJ2-2; D: -; size: many; V: TRBV2; CDR3: CASRQRPPGELFF; DNA: TGTGCCAGCAGGCAGAGACCCCCCGGGGAGCTGTTTTTT
J: TRBJ2-1; D: TRBD1; size: many; V: TRBV2; CDR3: CASSPRDRGMDEQFF; DNA: TGTGCCAGCAGCCCCCGGGACAGGGGAATGGATGAGCAGTTCTTC
J: TRBJ1-3; D: -; size: many; V: TRBV27; CDR3: CASSPLDSSGNTIYF; DNA: TGTGCCAGCAGCCCATTGGACAGCTCTGGAAACACCATATATTTT
J: TRBJ1-1; D: -; size: few; V: TRBV29-1; CDR3: CSVGSGGDAEAFF; DNA: TGCAGCGTTGGGAGCGGGGGGGACGCTGAAGCTTTCTTT
J: TRBJ2-7; D: -; size: once; V: TRBV5-1; CDR3: CASSLPSNLAVVYYEQYF; DNA: TGCGCCAGCAGCTTACCCAGTAACTTAGCGGTAGTCTACTACGAGCAGTACTTC
J: TRBJ1-5; D: -; size: many; V: TRBV3-1; CDR3: CASSQEEVNQPQHF; DNA: TGTGCCAGCAGCCAAGAGGAGGTTAATCAGCCCCAGCATTTT
J: TRBJ2-3; D: -; size: many; V: TRBV4-2; CDR3: CASSQDFLSTDTQYF; DNA: TGTGCCAGCAGCCAAGATTTTCTTAGCACAGATACGCAGTATTTT
J: TRBJ2-7; D: -; size: -; V: TRBV7-9; CDR3: CASSLRVTDEQYF; DNA: TGTGCCAGCAGCCTCAGGGTTACCGACGAGCAGTACTTC
J: TRBJ1-2; D: -; size: -; V: TRBV27; CDR3: CASSLQTPGADGYTF; DNA: TGTGCCAGCAGTTTACAGACCCCAGGGGCGGATGGCTACACCTTC
J: TRBJ1-2; D: TRBD1; size: many; V: TRBV28; CDR3: CATTGGTNPRGYTF; DNA: TGTGCCACGACAGGGGGCACAAACCCGAGGGGCTACACCTTC
J: TRBJ2-7; D: -; size: many; V: TRBV11-3; CDR3: CASSLFRVGGEQYF; DNA: TGTGCCAGCAGCTTATTCAGGGTCGGAGGCGAGCAGTACTTC
J: TRBJ1-1; D: TRBD1; size: many; V: TRBV19; CDR3: CASSLDRGSAEAFF; DNA: TGTGCCAGTAGTCTCGACAGGGGGTCTGCTGAAGCTTTCTTT
J: TRBJ1-1; D: -; size: many; V: TRBV20-1; CDR3: CSAPTDMNTEAFF; DNA: TGCAGTGCTCCAACCGACATGAACACTGAAGCTTTCTTT
J: TRBJ1-1; D: TRBD1; size: -; V: TRBV6-1; CDR3: CASSPGQGRASTEAFF; DNA: TGTGCCAGCAGTCCCGGACAGGGACGAGCGAGCACTGAAGCTTTCTTT
J: TRBJ2-3; D: TRBD2; size: many; V: TRBV5-1; CDR3: CASSGGLAGVADTQYF; DNA: TGCGCCAGCAGCGGGGGACTAGCGGGAGTAGCGGATACGCAGTATTTT
J: TRBJ2-7; D: TRBD1; size: many; V: TRBV5-1; CDR3: CASSLGTGVFYEQYF; DNA: TGCGCCAGCAGCTTGGGGACAGGGGTCTTCTACGAGCAGTACTTC
J: TRBJ2-3; D: -; size: many; V: TRBV20-1; CDR3: CSAREIADTQYF; DNA: TGCAGTGCTAGAGAGATCGCAGATACGCAGTATTTT
J: TRBJ2-6; D: -; size: many; V: TRBV20-1; CDR3: CSARVNTGANVPTF; DNA: TGCAGTGCTAGAGTAAATACTGGGGCCAACGTCCCGACTTTC